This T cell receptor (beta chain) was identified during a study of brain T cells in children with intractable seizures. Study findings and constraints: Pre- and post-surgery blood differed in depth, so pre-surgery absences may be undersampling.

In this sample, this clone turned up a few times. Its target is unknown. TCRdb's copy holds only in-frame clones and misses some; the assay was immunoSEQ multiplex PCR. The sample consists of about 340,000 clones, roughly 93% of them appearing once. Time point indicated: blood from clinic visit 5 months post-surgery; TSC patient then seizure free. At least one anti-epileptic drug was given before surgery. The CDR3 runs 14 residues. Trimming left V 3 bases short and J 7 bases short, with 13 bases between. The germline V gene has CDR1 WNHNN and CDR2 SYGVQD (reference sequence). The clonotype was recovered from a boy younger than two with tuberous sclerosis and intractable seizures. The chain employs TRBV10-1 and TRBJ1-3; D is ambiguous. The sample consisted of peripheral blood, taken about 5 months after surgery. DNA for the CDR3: TGCGCCAGCAGTGAAGAGGTTTTGTGGAACACCATATATTTT. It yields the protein CASSEEVLWNTIYF.